This entry concerns a single T cell receptor (beta chain). The data belong to a study of blood T cell repertoires in COVID-19. Looking at the study overall: Spain, Italy and the United States supplied samples that represented acute and convalescent COVID-19. T cells, B-cell-depleted T cells, or PBMCs provided the cDNA or gDNA that served as material.

The repertoire was sequenced with immunoSEQ multiplex PCR; TCRdb's copy has only in-frame clones and lacks some. Among tens of thousands of clones listed, roughly 88% were seen once. V was pared by 3 bases and J by 9 bases, with 8 bases of the junction left unmatched. CDR1 is SGHRS, CDR2 YFSETQ, per germline. This CDR3 comprises 14 residues. The sequence derives from a human donor with active COVID-19. The donor label of this sample is uncertain. Source material: peripheral blood. The chain uses TRBV5-1 and TRBJ2-1, with TRBD2 matching 8 bases. CDR3 nucleotides: TGCGCCAGCAGCTCGGGACTAGAGGTCGGTGAGCAGTTCTTC. It yields the protein CASSSGLEVGEQFF.